The present T cell receptor (beta chain) was sequenced within a study of cytomegalovirus exposure and HLA in healthy donors. Primers included in the PCR were 60 Vbeta and 13 Jbeta primers. Using immunoSEQ multiplex PCR, the repertoire was profiled, and TCRdb retains in-frame clones only, with some absent. The profile shows about 210,000 clones, about 80% of them singletons. The table lists this clone with a few counts. Germline trimming cut 1 base from V and 4 bases from J; bases unmatched to any gene: 3. Germline CDR1 and CDR2: SGHDT and YYEEEE. The CDR3 has 14 residues. Sample: PBMCs. This TCR derives from a woman between 50 and 59 years old in good health and CMV-seropositive. The chain recombines TRBV5-6 with TRBJ1-2; 8 bases align to TRBD1. In DNA form, the CDR3 reads TGTGCCAGCAGCTTGACGGACAGGGTCTATGGCTACACCTTC. Translating it yields CASSLTDRVYGYTF.